This record covers a single T cell receptor (beta chain). The same CDR3 is also encoded by other DNA sequences in this sample. Clones were sequenced by immunoSEQ multiplex PCR, and TCRdb holds only the in-frame ones, with some missing. This sample yields under 90,000 clones, of which just under 97% are seen a single time; 0.2% to 0.25% belongs to the top ten. The length of the CDR3 is 14 residues. The germline V gene encodes CDR1 SEHNR and CDR2 FQNEAQ (reference sequence). V shed 4 bases, J shed 3 bases, and the junction held 3 bases outside the gene matches. This sample is part of a study of technical replicates of blood from several donors.

Sequencing used T cells isolated from PBMCs. This chain uses TRBV7-9 with TRBJ2-5, with 9 bases lining up with TRBD1. This TCR was sampled from a human donor in good health. This CDR3 is CASSYRDREETQYF. DNA for the CDR3: TGTGCCAGCAGCTACCGGGACAGGGAAGAGACCCAGTACTTC.